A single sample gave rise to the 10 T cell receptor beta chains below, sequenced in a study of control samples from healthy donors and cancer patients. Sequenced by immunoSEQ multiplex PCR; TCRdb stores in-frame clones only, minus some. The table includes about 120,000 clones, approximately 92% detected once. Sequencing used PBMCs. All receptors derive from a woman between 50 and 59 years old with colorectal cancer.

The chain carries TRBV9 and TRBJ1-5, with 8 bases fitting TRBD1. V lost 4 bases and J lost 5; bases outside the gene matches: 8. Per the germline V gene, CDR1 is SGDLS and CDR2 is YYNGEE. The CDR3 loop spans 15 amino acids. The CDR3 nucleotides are TGTGCCAGCAGCCCCTCGGACAGGGAGTATCAGCCCCAGCATTTT. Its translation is CASSPSDREYQPQHF.

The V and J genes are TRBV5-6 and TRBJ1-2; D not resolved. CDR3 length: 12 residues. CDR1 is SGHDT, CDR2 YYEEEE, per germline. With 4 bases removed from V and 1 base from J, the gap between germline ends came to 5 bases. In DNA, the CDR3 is TGTGCCAGCAGCGGGGTTAACTATGGCTACACCTTC. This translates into CASSGVNYGYTF. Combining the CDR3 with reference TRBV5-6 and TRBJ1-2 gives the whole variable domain DAGVTQSPTHLIKTRGQQVTLRCSPKSGHDTVSWYQQALGQGPQFIFQYYEEEERQRGNFPDRFSGHQFPNYSSELNVNALLLGDSALYLCASSGVNYGYTFGSGTRLTVV.

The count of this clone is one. This CDR3 reads CASSLRLKPREQYF. CDR3 DNA sequence: TGTGCCAGCAGCTTAAGGCTAAAGCCCCGCGAGCAGTACTTC. This chain uses TRBV7-2 with TRBJ2-7; D remains unclear. This CDR3 spans 14 amino acids. Germline CDR1 is SGHTA and CDR2 is FQGNSA. The V gene lost 2 bases and the J gene lost 6 bases, with 14 bases spanning the gap.

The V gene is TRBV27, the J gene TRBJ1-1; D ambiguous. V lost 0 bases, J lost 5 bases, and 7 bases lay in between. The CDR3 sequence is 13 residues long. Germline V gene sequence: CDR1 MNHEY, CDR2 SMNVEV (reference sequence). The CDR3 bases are TGTGCCAGCAGTTTATCTGGAATGACTGAAGCTTTCTTT. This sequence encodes CASSLSGMTEAFF.

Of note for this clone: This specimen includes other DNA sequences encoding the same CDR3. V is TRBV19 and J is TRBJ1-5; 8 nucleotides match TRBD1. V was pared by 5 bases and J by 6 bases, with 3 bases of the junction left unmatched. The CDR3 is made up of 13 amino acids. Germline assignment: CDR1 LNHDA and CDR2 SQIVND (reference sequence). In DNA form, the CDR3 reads TGTGCCAGTAGTGACAGGGGACGTCAGCCCCAGCATTTT. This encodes CASSDRGRQPQHF.

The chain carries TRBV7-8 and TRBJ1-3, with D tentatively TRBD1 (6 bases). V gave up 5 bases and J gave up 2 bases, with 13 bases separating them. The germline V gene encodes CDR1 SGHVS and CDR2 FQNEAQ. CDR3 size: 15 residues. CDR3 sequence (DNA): TGTGCCAGCAGCCCGGCCCGACAGGCTGGAAACACCATATATTTT. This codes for CASSPARQAGNTIYF.

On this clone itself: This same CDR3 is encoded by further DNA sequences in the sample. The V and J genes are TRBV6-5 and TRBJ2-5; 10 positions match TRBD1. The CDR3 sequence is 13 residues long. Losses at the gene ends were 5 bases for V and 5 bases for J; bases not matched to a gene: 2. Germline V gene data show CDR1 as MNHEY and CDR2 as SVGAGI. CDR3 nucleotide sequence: TGTGCCAGCAGTCGGGACAGGGGTGAGACCCAGTACTTC. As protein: CASSRDRGETQYF.

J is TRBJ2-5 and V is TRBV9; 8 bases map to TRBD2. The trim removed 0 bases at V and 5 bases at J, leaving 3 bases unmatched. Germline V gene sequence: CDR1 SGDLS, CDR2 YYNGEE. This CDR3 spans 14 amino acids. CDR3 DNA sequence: TGTGCCAGCAGCGTAGCGGGGGGGCTTGAGACCCAGTACTTC. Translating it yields CASSVAGGLETQYF. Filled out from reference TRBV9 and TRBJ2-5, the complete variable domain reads DSGVTQTPKHLITATGQRVTLRCSPRSGDLSVYWYQQSLDQGLQFLIQYYNGEERAKGNILERFSAQQFPDLHSELNLSSLELGDSALYFCASSVAGGLETQYFGPGTRLLVL.

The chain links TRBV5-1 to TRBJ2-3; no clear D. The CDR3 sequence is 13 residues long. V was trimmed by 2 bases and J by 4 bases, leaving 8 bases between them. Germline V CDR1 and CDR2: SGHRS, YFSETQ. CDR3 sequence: CASSFGRSDTQYF. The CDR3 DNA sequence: TGCGCCAGCAGCTTCGGACGATCAGATACGCAGTATTTT.

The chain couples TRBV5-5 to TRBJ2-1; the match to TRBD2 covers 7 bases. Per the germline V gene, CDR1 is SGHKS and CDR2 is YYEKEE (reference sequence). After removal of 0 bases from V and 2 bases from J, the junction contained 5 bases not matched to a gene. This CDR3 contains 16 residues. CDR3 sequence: CASSLVGGGTYNEQFF. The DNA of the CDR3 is TGTGCCAGCAGCTTGGTCGGGGGAGGGACCTACAATGAGCAGTTCTTC.